This T cell receptor beta chain was identified during a study of blood T cell repertoires in COVID-19. Across the whole study: Acute and convalescent COVID-19 specimens originated in the United States, Italy and Spain. Nucleic acid was either cDNA or gDNA, and it came from T cells, B-cell-depleted T cells, or PBMCs.

Data came from immunoSEQ multiplex PCR; TCRdb stores just in-frame clones and leaves some out. The sample has around 150,000 clones; 65% to 90% are singletons. The germline V gene has CDR1 SNHLY and CDR2 FYNNEI. The length of the CDR3 is 13 residues. The V and J ends lost 5 bases and 3 bases respectively, with 10 bases between them. The chain carries TRBV2 and TRBJ2-5; D possibly corresponds to TRBD1 (6 bases). Sequenced sample: peripheral blood. This receptor was obtained from a woman between 50 and 59 years old in a cohort sampled during active or convalescent COVID-19. CDR3 region: CASSKNREETQYF. CDR3 nucleotides: TGTGCCAGCAGTAAGAACAGGGAAGAGACCCAGTACTTC.